This T cell receptor (beta chain) was sequenced for a study of T cells in Graves' hyperthyroidism and ophthalmopathy. Amplification of TCR beta CDR3 regions was performed using RNA transcripts as template. The HTBI primer set drove a first-round RT-PCR of the TCR CDR3. One entry per CDR3 protein results from TCRdb running MiXCR on the multiplex PCR reads. The data hold about 400,000 distinct CDR3 sequences, with about 16% observed a single time. Hyperthyroidism was newly diagnosed in patients aged 18 to 65 (duration under 2 months). Patients were excluded for uncontrolled infection, other autoimmune disease, pregnancy or lactation. Orbital computed tomography and thyroid ultrasound, together with serum TRAb and thyroxine and clinical symptoms, were used for diagnoses. Germline V gene data show CDR1 as DFQATT and CDR2 as SNEGSKA (reference sequence). J was trimmed by 4 bases and V by 6 bases; bases with no gene match: 10. CDR3 length equals 15 residues.

This clonotype was seen at least ten times. The clonotype originates from a woman aged 30 to 39 with Graves' hyperthyroidism. The sample consisted of blood. V and J are TRBV20-1 and TRBJ2-1; 9 bases align to TRBD2. The CDR3 DNA follows: TGCAGTGCGGATTCGGCTAGCGGGAAATACAATGAGCAGTTCTTC. It yields the protein CSADSASGKYNEQFF.